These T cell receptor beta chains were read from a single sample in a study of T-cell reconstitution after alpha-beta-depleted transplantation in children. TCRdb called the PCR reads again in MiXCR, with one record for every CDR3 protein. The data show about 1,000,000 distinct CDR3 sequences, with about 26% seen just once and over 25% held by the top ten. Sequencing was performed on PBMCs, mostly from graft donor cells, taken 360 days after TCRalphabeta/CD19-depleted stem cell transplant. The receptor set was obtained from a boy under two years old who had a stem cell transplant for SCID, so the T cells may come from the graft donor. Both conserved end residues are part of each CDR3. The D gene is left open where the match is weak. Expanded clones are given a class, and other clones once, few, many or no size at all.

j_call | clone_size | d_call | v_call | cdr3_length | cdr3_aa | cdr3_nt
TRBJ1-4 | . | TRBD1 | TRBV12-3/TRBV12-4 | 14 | CASSPRGLGEKLFF | TGTGCCAGCAGCCCCAGGGGGCTGGGGGAAAAACTGTTTTTT
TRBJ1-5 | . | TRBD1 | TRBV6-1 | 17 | CASSPGTGGASNQPQHF | TGTGCCAGCAGTCCCGGGACAGGGGGCGCGAGCAATCAGCCCCAGCATTTT
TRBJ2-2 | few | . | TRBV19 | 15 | CASSIVQGLTGELFF | TGTGCCAGTAGTATAGTACAGGGTCTCACCGGGGAGCTGTTTTTT
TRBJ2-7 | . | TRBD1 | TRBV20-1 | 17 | CSARGTGTGTGPYEQYF | TGCAGTGCTAGAGGAACCGGAACCGGGACAGGGCCCTACGAGCAGTACTTC
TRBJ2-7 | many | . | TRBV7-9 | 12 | CASSLTGREQYF | TGTGCCAGCAGCTTGACAGGGAGGGAGCAGTACTTC
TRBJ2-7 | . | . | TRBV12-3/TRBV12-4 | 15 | CASSLRGEGLYEQYF | TGTGCCAGCAGTCTCAGGGGCGAAGGGCTCTACGAGCAGTACTTC
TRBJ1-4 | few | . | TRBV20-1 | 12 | CSASSPGSALFF | TGCAGTGCTAGTAGTCCAGGATCGGCGCTGTTTTTT
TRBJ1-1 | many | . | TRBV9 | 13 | CASSPRGGTEAFF | TGTGCCAGCAGCCCCCGGGGAGGGACTGAAGCTTTCTTT
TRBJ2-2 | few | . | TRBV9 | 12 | CASTRDSGELFF | TGTGCCAGCACCCGGGACTCCGGGGAGCTGTTTTTT
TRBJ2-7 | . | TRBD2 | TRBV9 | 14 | CASTGGDNDYEQYF | TGTGCCAGCACCGGGGGGGACAATGACTACGAGCAGTACTTC
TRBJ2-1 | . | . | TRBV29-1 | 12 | CSVGNGIGEQFF | TGCAGCGTTGGGAATGGGATCGGTGAGCAGTTCTTC
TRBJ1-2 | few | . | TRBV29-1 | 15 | CSVEDGYRDLFGYTF | TGCAGCGTTGAAGATGGGTACAGGGACCTATTCGGCTACACCTTC
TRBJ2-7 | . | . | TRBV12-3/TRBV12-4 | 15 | CASSLGNQRVNEQYF | TGTGCCAGCAGTTTGGGGAACCAACGTGTTAACGAGCAGTACTTC
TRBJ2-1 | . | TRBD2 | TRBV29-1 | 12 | CSARKASGDGVF | TGCAGCGCCCGGAAAGCTAGCGGGGATGGGGTCTTC
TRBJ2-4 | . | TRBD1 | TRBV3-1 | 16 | CASSQPNRDRADIQYF | TGTGCCAGCAGCCAACCCAACCGGGACAGGGCGGACATTCAGTACTTC
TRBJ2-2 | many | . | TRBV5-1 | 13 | CASSLRVTGELFF | TGTGCCAGCAGCTTAAGAGTTACCGGGGAGCTGTTTTTT
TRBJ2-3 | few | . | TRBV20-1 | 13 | CSASLPGTDTQYF | TGCAGTGCTAGCCTACCCGGCACAGATACGCAGTATTTT
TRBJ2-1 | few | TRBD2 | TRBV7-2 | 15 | CASSSRAGGVNEQFF | TGTGCCAGCAGCTCCAGGGCGGGGGGGGTCAATGAGCAGTTCTTC
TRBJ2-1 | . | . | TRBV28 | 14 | CASIERAVYNEQFF | TGTGCCAGCATAGAGCGAGCAGTCTACAATGAGCAGTTCTTC
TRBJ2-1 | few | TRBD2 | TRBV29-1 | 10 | CSVLAGGPFF | TGCAGCGTTTTGGCGGGGGGGCCCTTCTTC
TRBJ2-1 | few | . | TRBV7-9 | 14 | CASSLGLLGGEQFF | TGTGCCAGCAGCTTAGGCCTTTTGGGCGGTGAGCAGTTCTTC
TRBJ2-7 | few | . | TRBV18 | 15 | CASSPHRERYYEQYF | TGTGCCAGCTCACCACACAGGGAGAGATACTACGAGCAGTACTTC
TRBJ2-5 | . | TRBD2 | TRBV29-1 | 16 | CSVAARPGLALETQYF | TGCAGCGTTGCCGCACGTCCGGGACTAGCGTTGGAGACCCAGTACTTC
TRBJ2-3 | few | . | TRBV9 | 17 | CASSVPRTNIDTDTQYF | TGTGCCAGCAGCGTCCCTCGGACTAACATTGACACAGATACGCAGTATTTT
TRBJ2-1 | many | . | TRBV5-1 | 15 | CASSLEGGTYNEQFF | TGTGCCAGCAGCTTAGAAGGTGGGACCTACAATGAGCAGTTCTTC
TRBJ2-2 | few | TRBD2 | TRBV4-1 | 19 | CASSQDRTSGPPGAGELFF | TGCGCCAGCAGCCAAGATAGGACTAGCGGGCCTCCCGGGGCCGGGGAGCTGTTTTTT
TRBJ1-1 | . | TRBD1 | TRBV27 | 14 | CASGRQGLVTEAFF | TGTGCCAGCGGTAGACAGGGATTAGTCACTGAAGCTTTCTTT
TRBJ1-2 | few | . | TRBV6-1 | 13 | CASSKGETGGYTF | TGTGCCAGCAGCAAAGGGGAGACAGGTGGCTACACCTTC
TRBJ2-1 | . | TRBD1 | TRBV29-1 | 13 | CSVIPGQGNEQFF | TGCAGCGTTATACCGGGACAGGGGAACGAGCAGTTCTTC
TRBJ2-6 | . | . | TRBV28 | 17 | CASSLPLGEQGANVLTF | TGTGCCAGCAGTTTACCCCTAGGGGAACAGGGGGCCAACGTCCTGACTTTC
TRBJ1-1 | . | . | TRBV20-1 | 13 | CSARAPGRTEAFF | TGCAGTGCTAGAGCCCCAGGAAGGACTGAAGCTTTCTTT
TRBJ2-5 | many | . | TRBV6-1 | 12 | CASRADQETQYF | TGTGCCAGTCGTGCGGACCAAGAGACCCAGTACTTC
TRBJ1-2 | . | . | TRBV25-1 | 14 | CASSDPRGGYGYTF | TGTGCCAGCAGTGATCCTCGGGGGGGTTATGGCTACACCTTC
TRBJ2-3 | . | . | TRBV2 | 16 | CASSEGAWKLTDTQYF | TGTGCCAGCAGTGAGGGGGCCTGGAAACTCACAGATACGCAGTATTTT
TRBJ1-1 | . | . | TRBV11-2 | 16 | CASSLNPGGFGTEAFF | TGTGCCAGCAGCTTAAATCCCGGGGGGTTTGGCACTGAAGCTTTCTTT
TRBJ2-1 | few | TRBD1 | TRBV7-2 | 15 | CASSYDRDVYNEQFF | TGTGCCAGCAGCTACGACAGGGACGTATACAATGAGCAGTTCTTC
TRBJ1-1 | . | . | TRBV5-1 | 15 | CASSLVQAANTEAFF | TGCGCCAGCAGCTTGGTACAGGCGGCAAACACTGAAGCTTTCTTT
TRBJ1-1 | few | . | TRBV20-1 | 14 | CSARDLEGNTEAFF | TGCAGTGCTAGAGATCTAGAGGGTAACACTGAAGCTTTCTTT
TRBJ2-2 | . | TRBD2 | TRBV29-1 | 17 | CSVEAAAGGPGTGELFF | TGCAGCGTTGAAGCTGCAGCGGGGGGGCCCGGCACCGGGGAGCTGTTTTTT
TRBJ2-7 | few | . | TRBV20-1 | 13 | CSVPQGGRDEQYF | TGCAGTGTCCCACAGGGAGGTAGGGACGAGCAGTACTTC